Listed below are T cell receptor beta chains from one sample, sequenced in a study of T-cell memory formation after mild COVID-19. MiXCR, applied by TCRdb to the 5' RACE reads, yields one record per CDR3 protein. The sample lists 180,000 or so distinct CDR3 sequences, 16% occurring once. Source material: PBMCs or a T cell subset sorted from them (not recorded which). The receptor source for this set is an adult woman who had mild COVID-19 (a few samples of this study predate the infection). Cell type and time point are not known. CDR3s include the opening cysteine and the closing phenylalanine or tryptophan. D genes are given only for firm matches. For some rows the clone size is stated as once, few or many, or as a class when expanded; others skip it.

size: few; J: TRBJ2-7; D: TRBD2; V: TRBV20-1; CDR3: CSANSGTSGRIGQYF; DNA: TGCAGTGCTAATAGTGGGACTAGCGGGAGAATCGGGCAGTACTTC
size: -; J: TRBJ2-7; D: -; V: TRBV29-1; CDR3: CSVAAVAAGDEQYF; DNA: TGCAGCGTTGCCGCCGTGGCGGCTGGGGACGAGCAGTACTTC
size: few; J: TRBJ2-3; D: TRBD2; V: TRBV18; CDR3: CASSSAGGRADTQYF; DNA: TGTGCCAGCTCATCGGCGGGGGGGCGAGCAGATACGCAGTATTTT
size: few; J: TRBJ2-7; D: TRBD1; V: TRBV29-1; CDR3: CSVGAGGYEQYF; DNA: TGCAGCGTTGGGGCAGGGGGCTACGAGCAGTACTTC
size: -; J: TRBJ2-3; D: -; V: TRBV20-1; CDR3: CSARMGSTDTQYF; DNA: TGCAGTGCTAGGATGGGCAGCACAGATACGCAGTATTTT
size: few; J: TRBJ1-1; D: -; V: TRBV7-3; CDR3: CASSGGGVTEAFF; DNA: TGTGCCAGCAGCGGAGGGGGGGTGACTGAAGCTTTCTTT
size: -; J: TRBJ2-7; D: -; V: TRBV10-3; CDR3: CAISDVSDNQYF; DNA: TGTGCCATCAGTGATGTCAGTGATAATCAGTACTTC
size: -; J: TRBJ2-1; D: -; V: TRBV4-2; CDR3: CASSQLGGNEQFF; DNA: TGTGCCAGCAGCCAGCTTGGGGGTAATGAGCAGTTCTTC
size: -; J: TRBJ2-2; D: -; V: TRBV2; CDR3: CASSRDGWSMNTGELFF; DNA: TGTGCCAGCAGCAGGGACGGGTGGTCAATGAACACCGGGGAGCTGTTTTTT
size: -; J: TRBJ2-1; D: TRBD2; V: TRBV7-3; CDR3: CASSLLAGANEQFF; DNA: TGTGCCAGCAGCTTACTAGCGGGAGCCAATGAGCAGTTCTTC
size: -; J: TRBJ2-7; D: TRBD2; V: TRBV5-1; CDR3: CASNPGLTSYEQYF; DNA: TGCGCCAGCAATCCGGGACTAACCTCCTACGAGCAGTACTTC
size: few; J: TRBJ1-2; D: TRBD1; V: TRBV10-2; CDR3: CASSADRGRGYGYTF; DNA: TGCGCCAGCAGTGCAGACAGGGGGCGAGGCTATGGCTACACCTTC
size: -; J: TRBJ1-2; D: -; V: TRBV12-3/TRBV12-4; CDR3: CASSHSGGSARGSGYTF; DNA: TGTGCCAGCAGCCACTCGGGGGGTAGTGCGCGCGGGTCCGGCTACACCTTC
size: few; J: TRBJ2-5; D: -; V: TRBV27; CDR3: CASSDDSHQETQYF; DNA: TGTGCCAGCAGTGATGACAGTCACCAAGAGACCCAGTACTTC
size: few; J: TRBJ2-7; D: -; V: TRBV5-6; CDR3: CASSLRQGGPSYEQYF; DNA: TGTGCCAGCAGCTTGCGTCAGGGGGGGCCCTCCTACGAGCAGTACTTC
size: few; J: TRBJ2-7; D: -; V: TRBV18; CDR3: CASSPQGRSYEQYF; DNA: TGTGCCAGCTCACCACAGGGTAGGTCCTACGAGCAGTACTTC
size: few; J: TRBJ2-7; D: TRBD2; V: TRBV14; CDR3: CASSPGLAPYEQYF; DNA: TGTGCCAGCAGTCCTGGACTAGCCCCCTACGAGCAGTACTTC
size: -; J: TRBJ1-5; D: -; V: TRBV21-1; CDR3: CASSNFGEVPAKRNQAQHF; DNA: TGTGCCAGCAGCAACTTTGGTGAGGTCCCAGCAAAACGTAATCAGGCCCAGCATTTT
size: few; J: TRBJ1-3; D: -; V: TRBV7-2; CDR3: CASSLDAGGNTIYF; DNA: TGTGCCAGCAGCTTAGACGCGGGAGGAAACACCATATATTTT
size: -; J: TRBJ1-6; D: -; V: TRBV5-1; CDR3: CASSLGRTSYNSPLHF; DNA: TGCGCCAGCAGCTTGGGGCGGACCTCCTATAATTCACCCCTCCACTTT
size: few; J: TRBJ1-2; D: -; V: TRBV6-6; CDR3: CASSEQGPWGYTF; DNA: TGTGCCAGCAGCGAACAGGGTCCTTGGGGCTACACCTTC
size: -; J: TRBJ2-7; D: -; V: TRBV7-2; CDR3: CASRLAGRYEQYF; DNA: TGTGCCAGCAGACTGGCGGGCAGATACGAGCAGTACTTC
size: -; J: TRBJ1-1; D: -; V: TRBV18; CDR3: CASSPPYGTEAFF; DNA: TGTGCCAGCTCACCACCGTATGGGACTGAAGCTTTCTTT
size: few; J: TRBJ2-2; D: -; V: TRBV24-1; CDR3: CATSEQGHTGELFF; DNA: TGTGCCACCAGTGAGCAGGGTCACACCGGGGAGCTGTTTTTT
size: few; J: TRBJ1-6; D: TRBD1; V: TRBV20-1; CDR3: CSARGQGNRNSPLHF; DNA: TGCAGTGCTAGGGGACAGGGGAATAGGAATTCACCCCTCCACTTT
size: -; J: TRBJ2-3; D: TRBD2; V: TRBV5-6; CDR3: CASSLESLAGTDTQYF; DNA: TGTGCCAGCAGCTTGGAATCGCTAGCGGGCACAGATACGCAGTATTTT
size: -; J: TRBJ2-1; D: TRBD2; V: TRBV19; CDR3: CASTQRGGLEQFF; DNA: TGTGCCAGTACACAGCGGGGGGGCCTTGAGCAGTTCTTC
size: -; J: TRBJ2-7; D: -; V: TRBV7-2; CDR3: CASSLAAGSSYEQYF; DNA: TGTGCCAGCAGCTTAGCGGCGGGTTCTTCCTACGAGCAGTACTTC
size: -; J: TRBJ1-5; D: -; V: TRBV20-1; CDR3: CSARADSNQPQHF; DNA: TGCAGTGCTAGAGCGGATAGCAATCAGCCCCAGCATTTT
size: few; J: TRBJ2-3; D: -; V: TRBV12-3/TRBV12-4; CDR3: CASSRTAGAQGAQYF; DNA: TGTGCCAGCAGCCGAACCGCTGGGGCGCAGGGCGCGCAGTATTTT
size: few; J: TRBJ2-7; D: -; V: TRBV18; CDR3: CASSPLSAGASYEQYF; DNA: TGTGCCAGCTCACCACTCTCCGCAGGGGCGTCCTACGAGCAGTACTTC
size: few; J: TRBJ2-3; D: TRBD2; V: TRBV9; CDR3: CASSASGGSDTQYF; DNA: TGTGCCAGCAGCGCTAGCGGCGGTTCAGATACGCAGTATTTT
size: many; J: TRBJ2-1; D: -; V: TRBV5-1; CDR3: CASSLAPSSYNEQFF; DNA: TGCGCCAGCAGCTTGGCTCCAAGCTCCTACAATGAGCAGTTCTTC
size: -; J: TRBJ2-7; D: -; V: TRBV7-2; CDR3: CASSLALDGSSSEQYF; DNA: TGTGCCAGCAGCTTAGCGTTGGACGGGAGTAGCAGCGAGCAGTACTTC
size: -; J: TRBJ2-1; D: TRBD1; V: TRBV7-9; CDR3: CASSHGQGGYAEQFF; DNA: TGTGCCAGCAGCCACGGACAGGGAGGTTATGCTGAGCAGTTCTTC
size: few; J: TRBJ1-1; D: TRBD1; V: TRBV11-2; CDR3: CASSPSGTGGLTEAFF; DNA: TGTGCCAGCAGCCCGTCCGGGACAGGGGGCCTCACTGAAGCTTTCTTT
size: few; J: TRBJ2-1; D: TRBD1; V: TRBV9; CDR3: CASSVAPGQENNEQFF; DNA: TGTGCCAGCAGCGTAGCCCCGGGACAGGAAAACAATGAGCAGTTCTTC
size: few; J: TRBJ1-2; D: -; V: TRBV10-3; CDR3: CAISVSNYGYTF; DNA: TGTGCCATCAGTGTCTCTAACTATGGCTACACCTTC